This T cell receptor (beta chain) was sequenced during a study of CD8+ T cells in alopecia areata. Treatment of the sample: oral pan-JAK inhibitor, 5-10 mg twice daily. Following RNA extraction, reverse transcription yielded cDNA that acted as the sequencing template. TCRdb's copy holds only in-frame clones and misses some; the assay was immunoSEQ multiplex PCR. The sample contains about 200,000 clones, roughly 60% of which appear only once. This clone was seen only once. Additional DNA sequences in this sample encode the identical CDR3. Per germline, CDR1 SGHTA and CDR2 FQGNSA. The CDR3 sequence is 15 residues long. After removal of 3 bases from V and 6 bases from J, the junction contained 9 bases not matched to a gene.

The sample consisted of CD4+ T cells sorted from blood, taken around week 50, from a patient treated with tofacitinib. The V call is TRBV7-2, the J call TRBJ2-3; 7 bases align to TRBD1. This receptor was taken from a human donor with alopecia areata. The CDR3 region has the DNA TGTGCCAGCAGCTTCGAGCGAGGGGGCCGTGATACGCAGTATTTT. Amino acid sequence: CASSFERGGRDTQYF.